What follows are 31 T cell receptor beta chains derived from one specimen sequenced in a study of CD8 T cells in ankylosing spondylitis. Whole-study findings and limits: Within ankylosing spondylitis blood, a TCR beta motif made up of seven to nine highly homologous variants appeared to be characteristic.

The antigens for these receptors are not known. TCRdb re-analysed the 5' RACE reads in MiXCR, keeping a single row per CDR3 protein. Of 450,000 to 550,000 distinct CDR3 sequences detected, 5.3% appear once; the ten largest clones hold under 4.5%. The sequenced sample consisted of blood, either unsorted or a sorted T cell fraction (not recorded which). The origin of the receptors is a male donor with ankylosing spondylitis.

This clonotype was seen a few times. This rearrangement joins TRBV6-4 to TRBJ1-4; 7 bases fit TRBD1. The CDR3 is made up of 14 amino acids. CDR1 is MRHNA, CDR2 SNTAGT, per germline. V trimming: 6 bases; J trimming: 14 bases; junction bases outside the gene matches: 15. The CDR3 region has the DNA TGTGCCAGCAGGGAAAGTAGAGGCTCGGGACAGCTGTTTTTT. Translating gives CASRESRGSGQLFF.

V is TRBV11-2 and J is TRBJ2-1; D tentatively reads TRBD1 or TRBD2 (6 bases each). Germline lookup yields CDR1 SGHAT and CDR2 FQNNGV. The CDR3 sequence is 16 residues long. The V gene lost 1 base and the J gene lost 0 bases, with 10 bases spanning the gap. This CDR3 reads CASSLGGAYSYNEQFF. The CDR3 DNA reads as TGTGCCAGCAGCTTAGGGGGGGCCTACTCCTACAATGAGCAGTTCTTC. The full variable domain, rest sourced from reference TRBV11-2 and TRBJ2-1, is EAGVAQSPRYKIIEKRQSVAFWCNPISGHATLYWYQQILGQGPKLLIQFQNNGVVDDSQLPKDRFSAERLKGVDSTLKIQPAKLEDSAVYLCASSLGGAYSYNEQFFGPGTRLTVL.

This clonotype was seen repeatedly, ten times or more. The chain combines TRBV12-3 or TRBV12-4 with TRBJ2-1; D not resolved. The CDR3 is 15 residues long. Trimming left V 6 bases short and J 4 bases short, with 16 bases between. In DNA, the CDR3 is TGTGCCAGCAGCCTCTGGACCTTCTCTTACAATGAGCAGTTCTTC. Amino acids: CASSLWTFSYNEQFF.

The sample holds many counts of this clonotype. This chain links TRBV7-2 with TRBJ1-2; 9 nucleotides line up with TRBD1. The CDR3 sequence is 15 residues long. V was pared by 5 bases and J by 0 bases, with 4 bases of the junction left unmatched. CDR1 and CDR2 from the germline V gene are SGHTA and FQGNSA. The CDR3 is CASSPQGASNYGYTF. The DNA for the CDR3 is TGTGCCAGCAGCCCACAGGGGGCGTCTAACTATGGCTACACCTTC.

This clonotype was detected ten times or more. The genes are TRBV30 and TRBJ1-1; tentative D call: TRBD1 (6 bases). Germline lookup yields CDR1 GTSNPN and CDR2 SVGIG (reference sequence). The CDR3 extends over 14 amino acids. V gave up 0 bases and J gave up 5 bases, with 13 bases separating them. The CDR3 loop reads CAWSVPGARTEAFF. The CDR3 DNA reads as TGTGCCTGGAGTGTACCAGGGGCCCGGACTGAAGCTTTCTTT.

This clonotype was seen many times. The chain links TRBV20-1 to TRBJ2-5, with a possible D match to TRBD2 (5 bases). V lost 3 bases and J 13 bases, leaving 21 bases between the germline ends. Germline CDR1 is DFQATT and CDR2 is SNEGSKA (reference sequence). This CDR3 spans 13 amino acids. The CDR3 DNA sequence: TGCAGTGCTAGTCTCTCAAAGGAGGACCACCGGTACTTC. The encoded protein is CSASLSKEDHRYF.

This clonotype was detected many times. This sequence joins TRBV6-5 and TRBJ2-7, with D hard to call. The V gene lost 2 bases and the J gene lost 0 bases, with 11 bases spanning the gap. CDR1 and CDR2 from the germline V gene are MNHEY and SVGAGI. CDR3 length: 15 amino acids. The CDR3: CASSYGAKGSYEQYF. The CDR3 DNA reads as TGTGCCAGCAGTTACGGAGCAAAGGGCTCCTACGAGCAGTACTTC.

In its sample, this clonotype was seen a few times. J is TRBJ2-7 and V is TRBV7-9; the D gene could be TRBD1 or TRBD2 (6 bases each). CDR3 size: 13 residues. V dropped 5 bases and J dropped 4 bases, with 12 bases sitting between them. From germline, CDR1 is SEHNR and CDR2 FQNEAQ (reference sequence). The CDR3 region has the DNA TGTGCCAGCAGCACGTCGGGGGCATACGAGCAGTACTTC. Translated, it gives CASSTSGAYEQYF.

This clonotype appeared many times. The chain is built from TRBV3-1 and TRBJ1-5; no reliable D call. This CDR3 comprises 13 residues. CDR1 is LGHDT, CDR2 YNNKEL, per germline (reference sequence). Trimming removed 4 bases at V and 3 bases at J, with 7 bases between. CDR3 in DNA: TGTGCCAGCAGCCTTTTCCTCAATCAGCCCCAGCATTTT. Translated, it gives CASSLFLNQPQHF.

The chain employs TRBV3-1 and TRBJ2-5; D may correspond to TRBD1 or TRBD2 (5 bases each). This CDR3 has 15 residues. Trimming took off 2 bases at V and 2 bases at J, with 12 bases between the two ends. The germline CDR1 and CDR2 sequences are LGHDT and YNNKEL (reference sequence). Here the CDR3 DNA reads TGTGCCAGCAGCCAACATGGGACGATGCAAGAGACCCAGTACTTC. It translates to CASSQHGTMQETQYF.

This clonotype came up many times. The gene calls are TRBV24-1 and TRBJ2-1; D may be TRBD1 or TRBD2 (6 bases each). This CDR3 has 13 residues. Trimming left V 7 bases short and J 4 bases short, with 10 bases between. Germline CDR1 and CDR2: KGHDR and SFDVKD. This CDR3 reads CATSGGEYNEQFF. In DNA, the CDR3 is TGTGCCACCAGCGGGGGCGAGTACAATGAGCAGTTCTTC.

This clonotype was seen repeatedly, ten times or more. The genes are TRBV12-3 or TRBV12-4 and TRBJ2-2, with 7 bases fitting TRBD1. V gave up 5 bases and J gave up 0 bases; unmatched junction bases: 3. The CDR3 is made up of 15 amino acids. The CDR3 loop is CASSKTGANTGELFF. The CDR3 DNA follows: TGTGCCAGCAGTAAAACAGGGGCGAACACCGGGGAGCTGTTTTTT.

This clonotype was picked up many times. The chain recombines TRBV10-3 with TRBJ2-1; 10 nucleotides line up with TRBD2. CDR3 length equals 13 residues. V was clipped by 4 bases and J by 10 bases; unmatched bases: 4. The germline gives CDR1 ENHRY, CDR2 SYGVKD. The DNA for the CDR3 is TGTGCCATCAGTGGGATGGGACTAGCGGAGCAGTTCTTC. It encodes CAISGMGLAEQFF.

This clonotype has at least ten counts. The J gene is TRBJ1-2, the V gene TRBV4-2; 9 bases align to TRBD1. In germline, CDR1 is LGHNA, CDR2 YNFKEQ. V dropped 1 base and J dropped 6; count of bases not matched to a gene: 6. The length of the CDR3 is 15 residues. CDR3 DNA: TGTGCCAGCAGCCAAGTTGGACAGGGGAAGAATGGCTACACCTTC. Its protein product is CASSQVGQGKNGYTF.

Here the CDR3 DNA reads TGTGCCAGCAGCGTCTCGCGGGCCACCACCGGGGAGCTGTTTTTT. It is translated as CASSVSRATTGELFF. The chain recombines TRBV6-4 with TRBJ2-2, with D maybe TRBD2 (5 bases). The CDR3 is made up of 15 amino acids. V lost 6 bases and J 4 bases, leaving 15 bases between the germline ends. Germline lookup yields CDR1 MRHNA and CDR2 SNTAGT.

Ten or more counts support this clonotype. The chain joins TRBV7-2 to TRBJ1-2; a possible D gene is TRBD1 (5 bases). The germline CDR1 and CDR2 sequences are SGHTA and FQGNSA. The CDR3 totals 14 residues. V was pared by 5 bases and J by 10 bases, with 20 bases between. CDR3 sequence: CASSQRQFLVDYTF. The DNA for the CDR3 is TGTGCCAGCAGCCAACGACAGTTCCTCGTAGACTACACCTTC.

The chain is built from TRBV6-2 or TRBV6-3 and TRBJ2-6; D uncertain. V was trimmed by 2 bases and J by 2 bases, leaving 4 bases between them. From germline, CDR1 is MNHEY and CDR2 SVGEGT. The CDR3 runs to 14 residues. The CDR3 region has the DNA TGTGCCAGCAGTTACCCGGCTGGGGCCAACGTCCTGACTTTC. Residues: CASSYPAGANVLTF.

At least ten counts were recorded for this clonotype. This sequence joins TRBV7-2 and TRBJ2-7; 11 bases are a match to TRBD2. The V and J ends lost 0 bases and 7 bases, in that order; junction bases with no gene match: 5. Germline V gives CDR1 SGHTA, CDR2 FQGNSA. This CDR3 has 15 amino acids. The CDR3 DNA reads TGTGCCAGCAGCTTAGCAGTAGCGGGAGGGGGTGAGCAGTACTTC. It yields the protein CASSLAVAGGGEQYF.

This clonotype was counted at least ten times. This CDR3 is CASSVATVRETQYF. In nucleotides, the CDR3 is TGTGCCAGCAGCGTAGCTACAGTACGAGAGACCCAGTACTTC. The chain employs TRBV9 and TRBJ2-5, with unresolved D. Germline V gives CDR1 SGDLS, CDR2 YYNGEE. The CDR3 consists of 14 residues. Trimming removed 0 bases at V and 4 bases at J, with 10 bases between.

This clonotype has ten or more counts. The rearrangement joins TRBV28 to TRBJ1-5; D is undetermined. Germline V gene lookup returns CDR1 MDHEN and CDR2 SYDVKM. The CDR3 length is 14 residues. Deletions cut 6 bases from V and 6 bases from J, with 15 bases between. This CDR3 reads CASSFSIYGQPQHF. CDR3 DNA: TGTGCCAGCAGCTTTTCGATTTACGGTCAGCCCCAGCATTTT.

This clonotype was observed many times. The J gene is TRBJ1-2, the V gene TRBV5-1, with no clear D. CDR3 length: 15 amino acids. Trimming stripped 0 bases from V and 1 base from J, with 10 bases between. Germline-derived CDR1 and CDR2 are SGHRS and YFSETQ. CDR3 sequence reads: CASSLVASLNYGYTF. In DNA form, the CDR3 reads TGCGCCAGCAGCTTGGTGGCCTCCCTTAACTATGGCTACACCTTC.

The chain recombines TRBV4-3 with TRBJ1-6, with D unclear. The CDR3 runs to 15 residues. Germline CDR1 and CDR2: LGHNA and YSLEER. Trimming took off 1 base at V and 6 bases at J, with 10 bases between the two ends. This CDR3 reads CASSQATRSNSPLHF. The DNA of the CDR3 is TGCGCCAGCAGCCAAGCTACACGTAGTAATTCACCCCTCCACTTT.

This chain links TRBV5-1 with TRBJ2-7; 7 bases map to TRBD1. Germline CDR1 and CDR2: SGHRS and YFSETQ. This CDR3 is 15 amino acids long. V dropped 2 bases and J dropped 5; count of bases not matched to a gene: 10. The CDR3 sequence is CASSFDRVVRDEQYF. The CDR3 DNA is TGCGCCAGCAGCTTTGACAGGGTGGTCAGGGACGAGCAGTACTTC.

This clonotype was detected only a few times. The chain employs TRBV6-1 and TRBJ2-7; the match to TRBD1 covers 8 bases. The CDR3 totals 13 residues. The germline V gene has CDR1 MNHNS and CDR2 SASEGT. V trimming: 8 bases; J trimming: 6 bases; junction bases outside the gene matches: 9. CDR3 DNA sequence: TGTGCCAGCGGACCGTCAGGGGGCCGCGAGCAGTACTTC. Translation gives CASGPSGGREQYF.

This clonotype was picked up many times. The rearrangement uses TRBV12-3 or TRBV12-4 and TRBJ2-7, with a tentative D call TRBD1 (5 bases). The CDR3 is made up of 14 amino acids. Trimming cost V 4 bases and J 3 bases, with 13 bases left between them. The CDR3 here is CASSYTDRNYEQYF. The CDR3 nucleotides read TGTGCCAGCAGTTACACAGACAGAAACTACGAGCAGTACTTC.

This clonotype came up many times. The chain joins TRBV10-3 to TRBJ2-7; 9 bases map to TRBD1. Germline CDR1 ENHRY, CDR2 SYGVKD. The CDR3 consists of 11 residues. V dropped 10 bases and J dropped 5; count of bases not matched to a gene: 3. DNA of the CDR3: TGTGCCACGGGACAGGGCCACGAGCAGTACTTC. Its translation is CATGQGHEQYF.

The count of this clonotype is one. One base away lies a much larger clone, so this may be a sequencing read error. The chain recombines TRBV5-1 with TRBJ1-1, with D tentatively TRBD1 (5 bases). The CDR3 length is 13 residues. Germline assignment: CDR1 SGHRS and CDR2 YFSETQ. In DNA form, the CDR3 reads TGCGCCAGCAGCTTGGGGGCAGGGCGTGAACCTTTCTTT. Its translation: CASSLGAGREPFF.

This clonotype was seen at least ten times. The rearrangement joins TRBV3-1 to TRBJ2-7, with TRBD1 matching 7 bases. This CDR3 contains 17 residues. V dropped 1 base and J dropped 0; count of bases not matched to a gene: 9. Germline V CDR1 and CDR2: LGHDT, YNNKEL (reference sequence). Written as DNA, the CDR3 is TGTGCCAGCAGCCAAGCAGGAAACAGGGGAGACTCCTACGAGCAGTACTTC. Translation: CASSQAGNRGDSYEQYF.

CDR3 sequence (DNA): TGCGCCAGCAGCCCGGAGGACAGGCCTCCTCCCTACGAGCAGTACTTC. This codes for CASSPEDRPPPYEQYF. The chain employs TRBV5-1 and TRBJ2-7, with 7 nucleotides matching TRBD1. With V trimmed by 4 bases and J by 2 bases, 12 bases remained unmatched. The CDR3 sequence is 16 residues long. CDR1 and CDR2 (germline): SGHRS, YFSETQ.

This clonotype was counted many times. The rearrangement links TRBV5-4 to TRBJ2-1; D may correspond to TRBD1 or TRBD2 (5 bases each). The CDR3 sequence is 16 residues long. V was cut by 3 bases and J by 5 bases, with 18 bases left in between. Per germline, CDR1 SGHNT and CDR2 YYREEE (reference sequence). The CDR3 protein is CASSWGSLVRDNEQFF. CDR3 coding DNA: TGTGCCAGCAGCTGGGGGAGTCTAGTGAGGGACAATGAGCAGTTCTTC.

In its sample, this clonotype was seen many times. The V and J genes are TRBV27 and TRBJ2-1, with 11 bases fitting TRBD2. The ends lost 0 bases at V and 7 bases at J; junction bases unmatched: 11. CDR1 is MNHEY, CDR2 SMNVEV, per germline (reference sequence). This CDR3 is 18 amino acids long. DNA of the CDR3: TGTGCCAGCAGTTTATCTTTCGTACTAGCGGGAGCGGGAAATGAGCAGTTCTTC. Its protein product is CASSLSFVLAGAGNEQFF.